Listed below are T cell receptor beta chains from one sample, sequenced in a study of blood T cell repertoires in COVID-19. The data were produced by immunoSEQ multiplex PCR, yet TCRdb's version contains in-frame clones alone and is incomplete. The table lists approximately 300,000 clones, about 93% of them singletons. Sequenced material: peripheral blood. The receptors derive from a woman in her 30s with COVID-19, enrolled during active disease. Both conserved end residues are part of each CDR3. The order of the fields is CDR3 protein, clone size, V gene. Clone size is shown for a subset of rows, as once, few, many or a class of expanded clone.

CDR3 protein: CASSPGTSAYNEQFF; clone size: NA; V gene: TRBV3-1/TRBV3-2
CDR3 protein: CASSSDRGKGEQYF; clone size: NA; V gene: TRBV11-1
CDR3 protein: CASSPSVSITGELFF; clone size: few; V gene: TRBV5-1
CDR3 protein: CASGPMLSPLHF; clone size: NA; V gene: TRBV28
CDR3 protein: CASSLGLAGVETQYF; clone size: NA; V gene: TRBV27
CDR3 protein: CASSFWGQGSYEQYF; clone size: NA; V gene: TRBV28
CDR3 protein: CASRSGQGARTEAFF; clone size: NA; V gene: TRBV6-5
CDR3 protein: CASTRGRLAGNNEQFF; clone size: few; V gene: TRBV27
CDR3 protein: CASSLTPDSLLYQPQHF; clone size: NA; V gene: TRBV27
CDR3 protein: CASRLSGFMNTEAFF; clone size: NA; V gene: TRBV28
CDR3 protein: CASSQDEAGGVLNTQYF; clone size: NA; V gene: TRBV4-1
CDR3 protein: CASSLWQGSGGSPLHF; clone size: few; V gene: TRBV28
CDR3 protein: CASLEGLAGVDEQFF; clone size: once; V gene: TRBV6-5
CDR3 protein: CAWSGAGFQETQYF; clone size: NA; V gene: TRBV30
CDR3 protein: CASSPTSQGAGELFF; clone size: NA; V gene: TRBV18
CDR3 protein: CASSPRQSNTEAFF; clone size: once; V gene: TRBV3-1/TRBV3-2
CDR3 protein: CATSDLWEDTDTQYF; clone size: NA; V gene: TRBV24-1
CDR3 protein: CASSISFAGNTIYF; clone size: NA; V gene: TRBV19
CDR3 protein: CATSRAGDQPQHF; clone size: NA; V gene: TRBV15
CDR3 protein: CASSQKAGGEYNEQFF; clone size: NA; V gene: TRBV4-1
CDR3 protein: CASSLGSGVGGYTF; clone size: NA; V gene: TRBV7-9
CDR3 protein: CASSTPGTGTEAFF; clone size: few; V gene: TRBV28
CDR3 protein: CASSYRTQYRGNTIYF; clone size: NA; V gene: TRBV28
CDR3 protein: CASSSDRGRYEQYF; clone size: NA; V gene: TRBV2
CDR3 protein: CASSQEQGNQPQHF; clone size: NA; V gene: TRBV4-1
CDR3 protein: CASSLAEGMNTEAFF; clone size: NA; V gene: TRBV5-1
CDR3 protein: CATSRGWGQISYEQYF; clone size: NA; V gene: TRBV15
CDR3 protein: CASSVVFSGANVLTF; clone size: few; V gene: TRBV9